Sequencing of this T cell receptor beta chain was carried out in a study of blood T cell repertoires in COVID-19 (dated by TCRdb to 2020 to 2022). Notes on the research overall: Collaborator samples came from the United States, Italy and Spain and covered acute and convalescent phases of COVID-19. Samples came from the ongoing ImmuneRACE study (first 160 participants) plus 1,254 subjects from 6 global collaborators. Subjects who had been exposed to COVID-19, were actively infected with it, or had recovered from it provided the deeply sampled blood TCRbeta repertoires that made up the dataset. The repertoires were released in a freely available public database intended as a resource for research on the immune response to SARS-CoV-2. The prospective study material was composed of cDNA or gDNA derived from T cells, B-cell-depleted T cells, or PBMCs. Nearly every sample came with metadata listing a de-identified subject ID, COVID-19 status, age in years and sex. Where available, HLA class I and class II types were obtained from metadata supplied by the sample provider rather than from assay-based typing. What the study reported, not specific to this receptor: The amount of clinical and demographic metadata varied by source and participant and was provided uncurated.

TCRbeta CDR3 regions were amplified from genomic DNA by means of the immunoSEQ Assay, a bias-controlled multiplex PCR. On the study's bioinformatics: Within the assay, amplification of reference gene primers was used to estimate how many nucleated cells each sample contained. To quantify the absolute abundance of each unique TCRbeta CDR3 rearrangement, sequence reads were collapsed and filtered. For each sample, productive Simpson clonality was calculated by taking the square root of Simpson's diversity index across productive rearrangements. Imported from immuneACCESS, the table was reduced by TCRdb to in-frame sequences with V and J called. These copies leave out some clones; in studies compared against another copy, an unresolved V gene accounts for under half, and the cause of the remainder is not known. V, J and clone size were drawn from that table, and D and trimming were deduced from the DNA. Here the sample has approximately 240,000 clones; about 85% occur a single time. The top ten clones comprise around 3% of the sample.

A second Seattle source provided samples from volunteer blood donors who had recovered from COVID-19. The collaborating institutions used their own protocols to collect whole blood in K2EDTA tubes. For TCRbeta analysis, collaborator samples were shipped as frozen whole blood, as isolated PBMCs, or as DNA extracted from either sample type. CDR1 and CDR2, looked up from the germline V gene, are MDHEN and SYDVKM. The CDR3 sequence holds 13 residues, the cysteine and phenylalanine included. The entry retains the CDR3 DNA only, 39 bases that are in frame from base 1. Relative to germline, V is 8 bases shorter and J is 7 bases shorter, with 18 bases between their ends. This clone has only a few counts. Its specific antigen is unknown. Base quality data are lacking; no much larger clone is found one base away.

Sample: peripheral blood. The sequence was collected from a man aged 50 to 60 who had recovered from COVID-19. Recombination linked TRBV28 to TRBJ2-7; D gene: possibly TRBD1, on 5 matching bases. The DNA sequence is TGTGCCAGCGTCCAGGGCCTCAACGGGGAGCAGTACTTC. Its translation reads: CASVQGLNGEQYF.